The next 9 T cell receptor beta chains were all read from a single sample in a study of cytotoxic CD8 clonotypes in ibrutinib-treated CLL. Clones were sequenced by immunoSEQ multiplex PCR, and TCRdb holds only the in-frame ones, with some missing. This sample has about 72,000 clones; approximately 80% occur once, and the top ten carry roughly 7.7%. The specimen comprised PBMCs, sampled at disease progression, from a patient treated with ibrutinib. The origin of the receptors is a human donor with chronic lymphocytic leukemia.

The chain has TRBV5-1 and TRBJ2-7; the D is unclear. Trimming left V 4 bases short and J 4 bases short, with 9 bases between. The CDR3 runs to 12 residues. Germline lookup yields CDR1 SGHRS and CDR2 YFSETQ. The CDR3 spells CASSRLDYEQYF. The DNA for the CDR3 is TGCGCCAGCAGCAGACTGGATTACGAGCAGTACTTC.

The V and J genes are TRBV9 and TRBJ2-3; D is undetermined. V shed 0 bases and J shed 0 bases, with 14 bases lying between them. In germline, CDR1 is SGDLS, CDR2 YYNGEE. The CDR3 covers 17 residues. CDR3 sequence: CASSVAPARVSTDTQYF. In DNA, the CDR3 is TGTGCCAGCAGCGTAGCACCGGCCCGAGTAAGCACAGATACGCAGTATTTT. The whole variable domain, filled in from reference TRBV9 and TRBJ2-3, reads DSGVTQTPKHLITATGQRVTLRCSPRSGDLSVYWYQQSLDQGLQFLIQYYNGEERAKGNILERFSAQQFPDLHSELNLSSLELGDSALYFCASSVAPARVSTDTQYFGPGTRLTVL.

V gene TRBV6-1 combines with J gene TRBJ2-7; D perhaps matches TRBD2 (5 bases). There are 14 residues in the CDR3. The V end lost 8 bases, the J end lost 5 bases, and 19 bases lay between the germline ends. Per germline, CDR1 MNHNS and CDR2 SASEGT. The CDR3 loop is CASLRSRLLNEQYF. CDR3 coding DNA: TGTGCCAGCTTACGTTCACGACTACTAAACGAGCAGTACTTC.

The gene calls are TRBV2 and TRBJ1-2, with unresolved D. Germline V CDR1 and CDR2: SNHLY, FYNNEI. The V and J ends lost 3 bases and 7 bases respectively, with 6 bases between them. The length of the CDR3 is 11 residues. As DNA, the CDR3 is TGTGCCAGCAGTGACCTGAGTGGCTACACCTTC. As protein: CASSDLSGYTF.

The chain has TRBV7-8 and TRBJ2-7; D gene uncertain. Germline CDR1 and CDR2: SGHVS and FQNEAQ. The CDR3 is 13 amino acids. Trimming took off 1 base at V and 5 bases at J, with 9 bases between the two ends. The CDR3 DNA sequence: TGTGCCAGCAGCTTAGGTAGGGCTAACGAGCAGTACTTC. Its translation is CASSLGRANEQYF.

This clone was observed a handful of times. The V gene is TRBV20-1, the J gene TRBJ2-7; D may be TRBD1 (6 bases). This CDR3 has 11 residues. The V and J ends lost 3 bases and 3 bases respectively, with 6 bases between them. Germline assignment: CDR1 DFQATT and CDR2 SNEGSKA (reference sequence). CDR3 in DNA: TGCAGTGCTAGGGACAGCTACGAGCAGTACTTC. As protein: CSARDSYEQYF.

The chain couples TRBV11-2 to TRBJ1-1; TRBD1 agrees at 8 bases. CDR3 length: 17 residues. V shed 2 bases, J shed 6 bases, and the junction held 14 bases outside the gene matches. The germline V gene encodes CDR1 SGHAT and CDR2 FQNNGV. This CDR3 reads CASSLLIQGQVKAEAFF. The CDR3 DNA reads TGTGCCAGCAGCTTACTCATTCAGGGACAGGTGAAGGCTGAAGCTTTCTTT.

The chain links TRBV19 to TRBJ1-1, with D unresolved. In germline, CDR1 is LNHDA, CDR2 SQIVND (reference sequence). This CDR3 has 13 amino acids. V was shortened by 6 bases and J by 4 bases, with 12 bases between the two germline ends. The CDR3 DNA is TGTGCCAGTAGCTACTTACAGCGCACTGAAGCTTTCTTT. Its translation is CASSYLQRTEAFF. Based on the CDR3 plus reference TRBV19 and TRBJ1-1, the full variable domain is DGGITQSPKYLFRKEGQNVTLSCEQNLNHDAMYWYRQDPGQGLRLIYYSQIVNDFQKGDIAEGYSVSREKKESFPLTVTSAQKNPTAFYLCASSYLQRTEAFFGQGTRLTVV.

The chain uses TRBV5-1 and TRBJ2-2; D gene uncertain. The V end was cut by 2 bases, the J end by 5 bases, with 4 bases between. CDR3 length: 12 amino acids. CDR1 and CDR2 from the germline V gene are SGHRS and YFSETQ. Here the CDR3 DNA reads TGCGCCAGCAGCTTCCTAACCGGGGAGCTGTTTTTT. Translated, it gives CASSFLTGELFF.